This TCR beta chain was sequenced for a study of blood T cell repertoires in COVID-19 (TCRdb year 2020). With regard to the full study: The collaborator samples originated in the United States, Italy and Spain and spanned the acute and convalescent phases of COVID-19. The samples were drawn from the first 160 participants of the ongoing ImmuneRACE study and from some 1,300 subjects provided by 6 global collaborators. Subjects who had been exposed to COVID-19, were actively infected with it, or had recovered from it provided the deeply sampled blood TCRbeta repertoires that made up the dataset. Where available, HLA class I and class II types were taken from metadata supplied by the sample provider and were not determined by assay-based typing. The prospective study material was composed of cDNA or gDNA derived from T cells, B-cell-depleted T cells, or PBMCs. The repertoires were released in a freely available public database intended as a resource for research on the immune response to SARS-CoV-2. Sample metadata almost always included a de-identified subject ID, COVID-19 status, age in years and sex.

Participants in the prospective study were enrolled through a virtual design, were aged 18 to 89 years, and lived in some 24 United States geographic areas. Cohort assignment in the prospective study relied on participant-reported clinical history from a screening survey and a study questionnaire. A participant counted as exposed if, within 2 weeks of entering the study, that participant had been in contact with someone who had a PCR-confirmed or clinician-diagnosed COVID-19 case. Mobile phlebotomists in the prospective study collected whole blood, serum and a nasopharyngeal or oropharyngeal swab from every participant. Additional blood draws and questionnaires over a roughly two-month period could optionally be provided by prospective study participants. Blood samples from the prospective study were shipped frozen or at room temperature prior to DNA extraction. The immunoSEQ Assay, a bias-controlled multiplex PCR, was used to amplify TCRbeta CDR3 regions from genomic DNA. As for the authors' bioinformatics: Within the assay, amplification of reference gene primers was used to estimate how many nucleated cells each sample contained. To quantify the absolute abundance of each unique TCRbeta CDR3 rearrangement, sequence reads were collapsed and filtered. For each sample, productive Simpson clonality was calculated as the square root of Simpson's diversity index across productive rearrangements. What TCRdb holds here is the immuneACCESS table cut down to in-frame rearrangements. Part of the clones is not present; checked against another copy, under half of the missing clones reflect an unresolved V gene, and the others are unexplained. V, J and clone size reflect that table, while D and trimming were determined from the DNA. The sample table lists roughly 320,000 clones, more than 90% of them with a count of one. Roughly 3.9% of the sample is in the top ten clones.

As to this clone: It has no known antigen specificity. Base qualities are not provided; no much larger clone lies one nucleotide away.

General conclusions and limits of the study: How much clinical and demographic metadata was included differed by source and by participant, and the metadata was provided uncurated.

The receptor comes from a woman between 25 and 40 years old who had been exposed to COVID-19. The sequenced sample consisted of PBMCs or T cells enriched from blood (not recorded which).

Read as DNA, the sequence is TGTGCCAGCACGTTCCGCAAAGGAACAGGGGGCGGCTACACCTTC. The resulting protein is CASTFRKGTGGGYTF. The sequence links TRBV27 to TRBJ1-2, and 9 bases in between align with TRBD1. The CDR3 measures 15 amino acids from cysteine to phenylalanine. CDR3 DNA is the only sequence kept; it has 45 bases, read in frame from the first base. From a lookup of the germline V gene (reference sequence), CDR1 and CDR2 are MNHEY and SMNVEV. Here V drops 7 bases and J drops 8 bases, and the junction holds 14 bases not matched to any gene.